This T cell receptor (beta chain) was recovered during a study of T cells after yellow fever vaccination. Study information: Low-cell-number fractions were prepared with SMART-Seq v4 Ultra Low Input. Regarding the study as a whole: Though it reached lower strength, the secondary response hit its peak faster, day 5 versus 15. The study re-detected most primary-vaccination clones after the booster (96% CD4, roughly 85% CD8).

This clonotype came up many times. No antigen is known for it. Conversion of TCR transcripts into cDNA relied on 5'RACE template switching, which added a universal primer site and UMIs. One entry per CDR3 protein results from TCRdb running MiXCR on the 5' RACE reads. The data contain some 260,000 distinct CDR3 sequences, 5.2% of them seen just once; the ten biggest clones take up less than 3.5%. The clonotype comes from a young man who received the YFV17D yellow fever vaccine. The specimen comprised CD4+ T cells sorted from PBMCs, sampled on the day of the yellow fever booster vaccination.

CDR3 sequence (DNA): TGCGCCAGCAGCTTGGAGGGGGCCGGCTATGGCTACACCTTC. As protein: CASSLEGAGYGYTF. The chain has TRBV5-1 and TRBJ1-2, with TRBD1 matching 7 bases. CDR3 length: 14 residues. Germline CDR1 reads SGHRS; CDR2 reads YFSETQ. V was pared by 0 bases and J by 4 bases, with 3 bases of the junction left unmatched.